The rows below give T cell receptor beta chains drawn from one sample of a study of identifying expanded T cells in peripheral blood. Repertoires were generated with immunoSEQ multiplex PCR, while TCRdb's copy carries only in-frame clones and drops some. This table has roughly 100,000 clones, roughly 88% appearing once. Sequencing was done on a sample of blood. All receptors come from a person aged 18 to 70 in good health. Each CDR3 is given with its conserved first and last residue. The order of the fields is J gene, D gene, clone size, V gene, CDR3 DNA, CDR3 protein. The D gene is left open where the match is weak. Clone size is given for some rows only: seen once, a few or many times, or a class if the clone is expanded.

>TRBJ2-1|TRBD2|-|TRBV29-1
TGCAGCGTTGAAGGTCCCAGCGGGGGGGTCATTGAGCAGTTCTTC
CSVEGPSGGVIEQFF
>TRBJ2-7|TRBD1|-|TRBV4-1
TGCGCCAGCAGCCAAGGCGTGGGGGACAGGGGGAACGAGCAGTACTTC
CASSQGVGDRGNEQYF
>TRBJ1-4|-|-|TRBV5-1
TGCGCCAGCAGCTTGGCCCAGGGTGATTCGGGAAAACTGTTTTTT
CASSLAQGDSGKLFF
>TRBJ2-6|-|few|TRBV28
TGTGCCAGCAGTTCCAGGACCTCTGGGGCCAACGTCCTGACTTTC
CASSSRTSGANVLTF
>TRBJ2-7|TRBD2|-|TRBV29-1
TGCAGCGTTGAAGACCGGGAGGGTACCTACGAGCAGTACTTC
CSVEDREGTYEQYF
>TRBJ2-1|-|-|TRBV4-2
TGTGCCAGCAGCCAAGCCCGACAAATAAATGAGCAGTTCTTC
CASSQARQINEQFF
>TRBJ1-2|-|-|TRBV19
TGTGCCAGTAGTAGAGGCGAATATGGCTACACCTTC
CASSRGEYGYTF
>TRBJ1-3|-|-|TRBV10-3
TGTGCCACGCGGGCGGCTAACTCTGGAAACACCATATATTTT
CATRAANSGNTIYF
>TRBJ2-1|-|-|TRBV5-8
TGTGCCAGCAGCTTGTTTAAGGTCCTGAACAATGAGCAGTTCTTC
CASSLFKVLNNEQFF
>TRBJ2-5|-|-|TRBV5-1
TGCGCCAGCAGCTTGGACGGAGAGACCCAGTACTTC
CASSLDGETQYF
>TRBJ2-1|TRBD1|once|TRBV10-2
TGCGCCAGCAGAGGGGGCGGTTACAATGAGCAGTTCTTC
CASRGGGYNEQFF
>TRBJ1-1|-|-|TRBV6-5
TGTGCCAGCAGTTGGGCGGGGAACACTGAAGCTTTCTTT
CASSWAGNTEAFF
>TRBJ1-2|-|-|TRBV6-5
TGTGCCAGCCGGTCCGCTAACTATGGCTACACCTTC
CASRSANYGYTF
>TRBJ2-1|TRBD1|-|TRBV5-1
TGCGCCAGCTCCGGGACAGGGGTTTATGAGCAGTTCTTC
CASSGTGVYEQFF
>TRBJ2-6|-|-|TRBV28
TGTGCCAGCAGTTTTGGGGGTGCCAACGTCCTGACTTTC
CASSFGGANVLTF
>TRBJ2-3|TRBD2|-|TRBV6-6
TGTGCCAGCAGCTCCTCAGCGGGAGTGGGAGATACGCAGTATTTT
CASSSSAGVGDTQYF
>TRBJ2-3|TRBD2|-|TRBV28
TGTGCCAGCAGGTACCCTAGCGGGAGGCGTCGTGACACAGATACGCAGTATTTT
CASRYPSGRRRDTDTQYF
>TRBJ2-7|-|-|TRBV18
TGTGCCAGCACCACCCAGGGGGGCAAGAGCTACGAGCAGTACTTC
CASTTQGGKSYEQYF
>TRBJ2-5|TRBD2|few|TRBV2
TGTGCCAGCAGTGAATTGGGCGGGAGTGACCAAGAGACCCAGTACTTC
CASSELGGSDQETQYF
>TRBJ2-2|-|-|TRBV6-5
TGTGCCAGCAGTAACCGGGACGACACCGGGGAGCTGTTTTTT
CASSNRDDTGELFF
>TRBJ1-1|-|few|TRBV18
TGTGCCAGCTCGGCCATCCAAGGTGAAGCTTTCTTT
CASSAIQGEAFF
>TRBJ1-5|TRBD1|once|TRBV7-9
TGTGCCAGCAGCCAGACAGGGAATAGCAATCAGCCCCAGCATTTT
CASSQTGNSNQPQHF
>TRBJ1-2|TRBD1|-|TRBV18
TGTGCCAGCTCCCCGTATGAGGGGGCTTATGGCTACACCTTC
CASSPYEGAYGYTF
>TRBJ2-7|-|-|TRBV2
TGTGCCAGCACTCCTTGGGGGCTAGAAGGCAACGAGCAGTACTTC
CASTPWGLEGNEQYF
>TRBJ1-4|TRBD1|-|TRBV5-5
TGTGCCAGCAGCCTGTCATACAGGGGGCGAATTTATGAAAAACTGTTTTTT
CASSLSYRGRIYEKLFF
>TRBJ2-3|-|-|TRBV7-9
TGTGCCAGCAGCGCCTTGGGACCGGAGGATACGCAGTATTTT
CASSALGPEDTQYF
>TRBJ2-1|TRBD2|-|TRBV19
TGTGCCAGTAGTATAAATATGGCGGGAGGGTACAATGAGCAGTTCTTC
CASSINMAGGYNEQFF
>TRBJ1-6|-|-|TRBV4-2
TGTGCCAGCAGCCAAGTACAGACACGTACCAATTCACCCCTCCACTTT
CASSQVQTRTNSPLHF
>TRBJ1-1|TRBD1|-|TRBV30
TGTGCCTGGAGTGTTGGGACAGTGGACGAAGCTTTCTTT
CAWSVGTVDEAFF
>TRBJ2-7|TRBD1|-|TRBV6-5
TGTGCCAGCAGGAACCTTGTGACAGGGGTGGGCGAGCAGTACTTC
CASRNLVTGVGEQYF
>TRBJ2-7|-|-|TRBV27
TGTGCCAGCAGCCCGGCAAGCTCCTACGAGCAGTACTTC
CASSPASSYEQYF
>TRBJ1-1|-|-|TRBV11-2
TGTGCCAGCAGCTTATTCCTCACGAACCCTGAAGCTTTCTTT
CASSLFLTNPEAFF
>TRBJ2-5|-|-|TRBV10-1
TGCGCCAGCAGTGACAACCCGCGGGGGACCCAGTACTTC
CASSDNPRGTQYF
>TRBJ1-5|-|-|TRBV5-1
TGCGCCAGCAGCTTGGCCTGGGGGGGAAATCAGCCCCAGCATTTT
CASSLAWGGNQPQHF
>TRBJ2-2|-|-|TRBV10-3
TGTGCCATCGGGGAGAGGACGAACACCGGGGAGCTGTTTTTT
CAIGERTNTGELFF
>TRBJ1-5|-|few|TRBV4-1
TGCGCCAGCAGCCAAGAAGTAAAGCCTAATCAGCCCCAGCATTTT
CASSQEVKPNQPQHF
>TRBJ1-4|TRBD1|once|TRBV2
TGTGCCAGCAACACAGGGGTCGGCGAAAAACTGTTTTTT
CASNTGVGEKLFF
>TRBJ2-7|TRBD1|-|TRBV10-3
TGTGCCATCAGTGAGTCGACTCGACAGGGGAGGATCTACGAGCAGTACTTC
CAISESTRQGRIYEQYF
>TRBJ2-3|TRBD2|-|TRBV9
TGTGCCAGCAGCGTAGCTGGCGGGGGGACTCCCACAGATACGCAGTATTTT
CASSVAGGGTPTDTQYF
>TRBJ1-1|-|-|TRBV5-1
TGCGCCAGCAGCTTGGCCGCGTCCCCTGAAGCTTTCTTT
CASSLAASPEAFF
>TRBJ1-4|-|-|TRBV5-4
TGTGCCAGCAGCTTGGATCATGAAAAACTGTTTTTT
CASSLDHEKLFF
>TRBJ1-2|-|-|TRBV7-2
TGTGCCAGCAGCTTATCCGGGCCAAATAACTATGGCTACACCTTC
CASSLSGPNNYGYTF
>TRBJ1-1|-|-|TRBV19
TGTGCCAGTAGTGTCGGGACCGACCTTGGAGGGAACACTGAAGCTTTCTTT
CASSVGTDLGGNTEAFF
>TRBJ2-7|-|-|TRBV5-6
TGTGCCAGCAGCTTGGACCGTCGAACCTACGAGCAGTACTTC
CASSLDRRTYEQYF
>TRBJ2-1|-|few|TRBV6-6
TGTGCCACCGGGTTGGGCGTAAGCTCCTACAATGAGCAGTTCTTC
CATGLGVSSYNEQFF
>TRBJ2-3|-|-|TRBV5-4
TGTGCCAGCAGCTTGAGAACACAAAGCACAGATACGCAGTATTTT
CASSLRTQSTDTQYF
>TRBJ2-7|TRBD1|once|TRBV5-1
TGCGCCAGCAAACCCCTAGAGACAGGGGCCTACGAGCAGTACTTC
CASKPLETGAYEQYF
>TRBJ2-7|TRBD1|-|TRBV11-2
TGTGCCAGCAGCTTCCTTGACAGGGACTACGAGCAGTACTTC
CASSFLDRDYEQYF
>TRBJ2-5|TRBD1|-|TRBV19
TGTGCCAGTAGTCCATCACAGGGGGCTCAGACCCAGTACTTC
CASSPSQGAQTQYF
>TRBJ1-1|-|-|TRBV10-3
TGTGCCATCAGTGCGGGGGGCGCGAGGACTGAAGCTTTCTTT
CAISAGGARTEAFF
>TRBJ1-2|TRBD1|-|TRBV6-6
TGTGCCAGCAGCGTTGACAGGGGCTATGGCTACACCTTC
CASSVDRGYGYTF
>TRBJ2-7|TRBD1|few|TRBV28
TGTGCCAGCAGTTTCTCTCAACAGGGGGCGTACGAGCAGTACTTC
CASSFSQQGAYEQYF
>TRBJ1-5|-|-|TRBV19
TGTGCCAGTACTGAGCAGGGCAGACAGCCCCAGCATTTT
CASTEQGRQPQHF
>TRBJ1-3|TRBD1|-|TRBV9
TGTGCCAGCAGCGTCAGTTCAGGGGGATCTGGAAACACCATATATTTT
CASSVSSGGSGNTIYF
>TRBJ2-5|-|once|TRBV28
TGTGCCAGCAGCCCCGACCCGGGGCACCAAGAGACCCAGTACTTC
CASSPDPGHQETQYF
>TRBJ1-1|-|-|TRBV21-1
TGTGCCAGCAGCAAAGGTGGTTTGGACACTGAAGCTTTCTTT
CASSKGGLDTEAFF
>TRBJ2-1|-|-|TRBV7-9
TGTGCCAGCAGCAAAGACTCTCAGTACAATGAGCAGTTCTTC
CASSKDSQYNEQFF
>TRBJ1-3|TRBD1|-|TRBV7-9
TGTGCCAGCAGCCCCGCGGGACAGGGAGTTGACACCATATATTTT
CASSPAGQGVDTIYF